What follows are 21 T cell receptor beta chains derived from one specimen sequenced in a study of siplizumab effects on memory and regulatory T cells. Profiling relied on immunoSEQ multiplex PCR, and the TCRdb table lists in-frame clones only, not all of them. The sample contains about 100,000 clones, under 95% of which appear only once. The sequenced sample consisted of Tregs sorted from blood. The receptor source for this set is a human donor in good health.

V usage is TRBV18 and J usage is TRBJ2-5, with D possibly matching TRBD2 (5 bases). The CDR3 covers 12 residues. The V end was cut by 4 bases, the J end by 5 bases, with 8 bases between. Germline V gene data show CDR1 as KGHSH and CDR2 as LQKENI. CDR3 loop: CASSLSGETQYF. Written as DNA, the CDR3 is TGTGCCAGCTCACTGAGCGGTGAGACCCAGTACTTC.

DNA for the CDR3: TGTGCCAGCAGCTTAGCAGGAACGGGAGTGCTCTACAATGAGCAGTTCTTC. Encoded protein: CASSLAGTGVLYNEQFF. The rearrangement uses TRBV7-8 and TRBJ2-1; the D gene is possibly TRBD2 (6 bases). The germline CDR1 and CDR2 sequences are SGHVS and FQNEAQ. The V gene lost 0 bases and the J gene lost 3 bases, with 15 bases spanning the gap. The CDR3 totals 17 residues.

The CDR3 DNA is TGTGCCAGCTCACCACGAAGCGGGAGCACAGATACGCAGTATTTT. Encoded protein: CASSPRSGSTDTQYF. The chain employs TRBV18 and TRBJ2-3; perhaps TRBD2 as D (6 bases). Germline loops: CDR1 KGHSH, CDR2 LQKENI. This CDR3 is 15 amino acids long. V lost 1 base and J lost 0, with 8 bases in between. Together with reference TRBV18 and TRBJ2-3, the CDR3 gives the full variable domain: NAGVMQNPRHLVRRRGQEARLRCSPMKGHSHVYWYRQLPEEGLKFMVYLQKENIIDESGMPKERFSAEFPKEGPSILRIQQVVRGDSAAYFCASSPRSGSTDTQYFGPGTRLTVL.

The V call is TRBV28, the J call TRBJ2-7, with 10 bases aligning to TRBD2. V shed 7 bases, J shed 5 bases, and the junction held 11 bases outside the gene matches. This CDR3 comprises 15 residues. The germline CDR1 and CDR2 sequences are MDHEN and SYDVKM. The CDR3 here is CASNRGLAGDHEQYF. The CDR3 DNA sequence: TGTGCCAGCAATCGGGGGCTAGCGGGAGACCACGAGCAGTACTTC.

V is TRBV29-1 and J is TRBJ2-3, with D possibly being TRBD2 (5 bases). The CDR3 runs to 11 residues. V gave up 5 bases and J gave up 4 bases, with 7 bases separating them. Germline loops: CDR1 SQVTM, CDR2 ANQGSEA. CDR3: CSVRGPDTQYF. The CDR3 nucleotides read TGCAGCGTTCGGGGTCCAGATACGCAGTATTTT.

The chain carries TRBV15 and TRBJ2-1, with TRBD2 matching 8 bases. The V segment lost 9 bases and the J segment 6 bases; nucleotides outside the gene matches: 10. The CDR3 contains 14 residues. Germline V gene lookup returns CDR1 LNHNV and CDR2 YYDKDF (reference sequence). The CDR3 coding sequence is TGTGCCACAAGCGGACTAGCAGTCCCCAATGAGCAGTTCTTC. Residues: CATSGLAVPNEQFF.

The V and J genes are TRBV5-1 and TRBJ2-2; D uncertain. CDR3 length: 14 amino acids. The germline V gene encodes CDR1 SGHRS and CDR2 YFSETQ. The V end lost 0 bases, the J end lost 6 bases, and 9 bases lay between the germline ends. CDR3 DNA: TGCGCCAGCAGCTTGGTAAGAGAGGCCGGGGAGCTGTTTTTT. Residues: CASSLVREAGELFF. Looking up the rest from reference TRBV5-1 and TRBJ2-2 gives the full variable domain: KAGVTQTPRYLIKTRGQQVTLSCSPISGHRSVSWYQQTPGQGLQFLFEYFSETQRNKGNFPGRFSGRQFSNSRSEMNVSTLELGDSALYLCASSLVREAGELFFGEGSRLTVL.

A word on this clone: Distinct nucleotide sequences in the sample also encode this CDR3. V usage is TRBV5-1 and J usage is TRBJ2-7; unclear D gene. V lost 4 bases to trimming and J lost 3 bases, with 5 bases between them. The CDR3 consists of 11 residues. Germline CDR1 SGHRS, CDR2 YFSETQ. The CDR3 spells CASSLDYEQYF. The CDR3 DNA sequence: TGCGCCAGCAGCCTGGACTACGAGCAGTACTTC.

The rearrangement joins TRBV5-1 to TRBJ2-2; possibly TRBD2 for D (5 bases). V dropped 0 bases and J dropped 4 bases, with 10 bases sitting between them. The CDR3 spans 15 residues. CDR1 SGHRS and CDR2 YFSETQ come from the germline V gene. This chain's CDR3 is CASSLAGIGTGELFF. CDR3 in DNA: TGCGCCAGCAGCTTGGCCGGGATCGGCACCGGGGAGCTGTTTTTT.

This chain links TRBV5-1 with TRBJ2-1; 10 positions agree with TRBD2. Germline V gene sequence: CDR1 SGHRS, CDR2 YFSETQ. J lost 7 bases, V lost 0 bases, and 7 bases had no gene match. The CDR3 spans 16 residues. CDR3 nucleotides: TGCGCCAGCAGCTTGGGTCCAGCGGGAGGGCCAAATGAGCAGTTCTTC. Translated: CASSLGPAGGPNEQFF.

The chain links TRBV27 to TRBJ1-5; D gene unclear. Germline V gene data show CDR1 as MNHEY and CDR2 as SMNVEV (reference sequence). Trimming stripped 2 bases from V and 3 bases from J, with 8 bases between. The CDR3 covers 14 residues. CDR3 nucleotide sequence: TGTGCCAGCAGTTTAGTGGGGTTCAATCAGCCCCAGCATTTT. Protein: CASSLVGFNQPQHF.

This rearrangement joins TRBV4-2 to TRBJ2-1; D is perhaps TRBD2 (5 bases). V was shortened by 9 bases and J by 8 bases, with 26 bases between the two germline ends. This CDR3 has 16 residues. The germline V gene has CDR1 LGHNA and CDR2 YNFKEQ. The CDR3: CASGPGGPKGGDEQFF. The CDR3 DNA is TGTGCCAGTGGTCCGGGTGGACCAAAAGGAGGCGATGAGCAGTTCTTC.

This chain links TRBV7-3 with TRBJ2-7, with D uncertain. The V end lost 5 bases, the J end lost 2 bases, and 13 bases lay between the germline ends. Germline CDR1 is SGHTA and CDR2 is FQGTGA. The CDR3 has 14 amino acids. The CDR3 bases are TGTGCCAGCAGCCTTAAAAAGGGCCCCTACGAGCAGTACTTC. Translating gives CASSLKKGPYEQYF. Full variable domain (missing parts from reference TRBV7-3 and TRBJ2-7): GAGVSQTPSNKVTEKGKYVELRCDPISGHTALYWYRQSLGQGPEFLIYFQGTGAADDSGLPNDRFFAVRPEGSVSTLKIQRTERGDSAVYLCASSLKKGPYEQYFGPGTRLTVT.

V is TRBV19 and J is TRBJ2-5, with 13 bases aligning to TRBD2. Germline loops: CDR1 LNHDA, CDR2 SQIVND (reference sequence). Trimming at V came to 5 bases and at J to 4 bases, leaving 4 bases not matched to a gene. This CDR3 comprises 15 residues. The CDR3 nucleotides are TGTGCCAGTAGTCCCCGGACTAGCGGGGGAGAGACCCAGTACTTC. Translation gives CASSPRTSGGETQYF.

The chain uses TRBV2 and TRBJ2-3; the D gene is possibly TRBD2 (7 bases). The V and J ends lost 7 bases and 0 bases respectively, with 17 bases between them. CDR1 and CDR2 from the germline V gene are SNHLY and FYNNEI. The CDR3 consists of 16 residues. CDR3 coding DNA: TGTGCCAGCACCAAGGGGGGGGCAGGGAGCACAGATACGCAGTATTTT. This encodes CASTKGGAGSTDTQYF. The whole variable domain, remainder taken from reference TRBV2 and TRBJ2-3, is EPEVTQTPSHQVTQMGQEVILRCVPISNHLYFYWYRQILGQKVEFLVSFYNNEISEKSEIFDDQFSVERPDGSNFTLKIRSTKLEDSAMYFCASTKGGAGSTDTQYFGPGTRLTVL.

Here the CDR3 DNA reads TGCGCCAGCAGCTTGCTAGCGGGAGGCCCTGGGTCCTACAATGAGCAGTTCTTC. This codes for CASSLLAGGPGSYNEQFF. The chain has TRBV5-1 and TRBJ2-1; 11 nucleotides align to TRBD2. Trimming at V came to 1 base and at J to 1 base, leaving 7 bases not matched to a gene. The CDR3 consists of 18 residues. Germline CDR1 SGHRS, CDR2 YFSETQ.

The V gene is TRBV5-4, the J gene TRBJ2-7; TRBD2 matches at 7 bases. Germline V gene sequence: CDR1 SGHNT, CDR2 YYREEE (reference sequence). The trim removed 0 bases at V and 3 bases at J, leaving 6 bases unmatched. The CDR3 length is 15 residues. CDR3 in amino acids: CASSLGASGRYEQYF. The CDR3 DNA is TGTGCCAGCAGCTTGGGGGCTAGCGGCCGCTACGAGCAGTACTTC.

This chain connects TRBV28 to TRBJ2-5; no reliable D call. The ends were cut back, 6 bases at V and 2 bases at J, with 19 bases in the middle. The CDR3 is 16 residues long. Per germline, CDR1 MDHEN and CDR2 SYDVKM. CDR3 sequence reads: CASRMGWSFGQETQYF. Here the CDR3 DNA reads TGTGCCAGCAGAATGGGGTGGAGTTTTGGTCAAGAGACCCAGTACTTC.

This clone was found once. The CDR3 DNA reads as TGTGCCAGTAGATCAGGGGAAAATCAGCCCCAGCATTTT. It yields the protein CASRSGENQPQHF. This chain connects TRBV19 to TRBJ1-5, with a tentative D call TRBD1 (6 bases). The CDR3 extends over 13 amino acids. Germline V gene data show CDR1 as LNHDA and CDR2 as SQIVND (reference sequence). The germline V and J ends were trimmed by 6 bases and 4 bases, with 10 bases remaining between them.

The chain combines TRBV2 with TRBJ1-2; D unresolved. Trimming cost V 3 bases and J 4 bases, with 12 bases left between them. This CDR3 spans 14 amino acids. CDR1 and CDR2 (germline): SNHLY, FYNNEI. The CDR3 spells CASSDMGLAYGYTF. DNA of the CDR3: TGTGCCAGCAGTGATATGGGGTTGGCCTATGGCTACACCTTC.

V usage is TRBV5-5 and J usage is TRBJ2-7; no clear D. This CDR3 is 13 amino acids long. Germline V CDR1 and CDR2: SGHKS, YYEKEE (reference sequence). Deletions cut 4 bases from V and 2 bases from J, with 10 bases between. The CDR3 DNA reads TGTGCCAGCAGCCCCTGGGCGACCTACGAGCAGTACTTC. This codes for CASSPWATYEQYF.